Included here is one T cell receptor (beta chain) sequence, with context. These data belong to a study of T cells in Graves' hyperthyroidism and ophthalmopathy. Hyperthyroidism had been newly diagnosed in patients aged 18 to 65, and its duration was under 2 months. Uncontrolled infection, other autoimmune disease, pregnancy or lactation disqualified patients from enrolment. Researchers amplified the TCR beta CDR3 regions from RNA transcripts. A set of HTBI primers served as the primers for a first-round RT-PCR of the TCR CDR3. TCRdb itself ran the multiplex PCR reads through MiXCR, one entry per CDR3 protein. The sample includes some 360,000 distinct CDR3 sequences, approximately 13% of them seen just once. The source material was blood. The sequence came from a woman in her sixties with Graves' hyperthyroidism.

The CDR3 DNA follows: TGTGCCAGCAAGGGGGGGACCTATAATTCACCCCTCCACTTT. Its translation is CASKGGTYNSPLHF. The chain joins TRBV27 to TRBJ1-6; tentatively, D is TRBD1 (6 bases). The V gene lost 7 bases and the J gene lost 2 bases, with 9 bases spanning the gap. Germline CDR1 reads MNHEY; CDR2 reads SMNVEV (reference sequence). The CDR3 consists of 14 residues.